The rows below give T cell receptor beta chains drawn from one sample of a study of a mutant IDH1 vaccine in newly diagnosed glioma. Libraries were prepared by immunoSEQ multiplex PCR; TCRdb keeps only in-frame clonotypes and omits some of them. The sample has tens of thousands of clones, 80% to 85% seen once. These TCRs are of unknown antigen specificity. This sample comprised PBMCs, obtained from a glioma patient whose treatment included an IDH1 peptide vaccine. The receptors stem from a man aged 30 to 39 with glioma. Both conserved end residues are part of each CDR3. D genes are given only for firm matches. Clone size is not always given. Where it is, it says once, few, many or a class for expanded clones.

abundance: .; v_gene: TRBV2; j_gene: TRBJ1-2; d_gene: TRBD1; CDR3aa: CASSGGQAYGYTF; CDR3nt: TGTGCCAGCAGTGGTGGACAGGCCTATGGCTACACCTTC
abundance: .; v_gene: TRBV11-2; j_gene: TRBJ2-1; d_gene: TRBD1; CDR3aa: CASSHDRGPLKGVLHEQFF; CDR3nt: TGTGCCAGCAGCCACGACAGGGGGCCGTTAAAAGGGGTTTTGCATGAGCAGTTCTTC
abundance: .; v_gene: TRBV11-2; j_gene: TRBJ2-7; d_gene: .; CDR3aa: CASSPGQPYEQYF; CDR3nt: TGTGCCAGCAGCCCCGGACAGCCCTACGAGCAGTACTTC
abundance: .; v_gene: TRBV6-5; j_gene: TRBJ1-1; d_gene: .; CDR3aa: CASSYQGNTEAFF; CDR3nt: TGTGCCAGCAGTTACCAGGGTAACACTGAAGCTTTCTTT
abundance: .; v_gene: TRBV29-1; j_gene: TRBJ2-3; d_gene: .; CDR3aa: CSVDLRSDTQYF; CDR3nt: TGCAGCGTTGATCTCAGGAGTGATACGCAGTATTTT
abundance: .; v_gene: TRBV29-1; j_gene: TRBJ2-5; d_gene: .; CDR3aa: CSVGDEETQYF; CDR3nt: TGCAGCGTTGGCGACGAAGAGACCCAGTACTTC
abundance: few; v_gene: TRBV11-2; j_gene: TRBJ2-7; d_gene: TRBD1; CDR3aa: CASSLDWGQGDYEQYF; CDR3nt: TGTGCCAGCAGCTTAGATTGGGGACAGGGGGACTACGAGCAGTACTTC
abundance: .; v_gene: TRBV5-1; j_gene: TRBJ2-6; d_gene: TRBD2; CDR3aa: CASSLVTSASGANVLTF; CDR3nt: TGCGCCAGCAGCTTAGTGACTAGCGCCTCTGGGGCCAACGTCCTGACTTTC
abundance: .; v_gene: TRBV6-1; j_gene: TRBJ1-1; d_gene: .; CDR3aa: CASSERLSTGRNTEAFF; CDR3nt: TGTGCCAGCAGTGAACGACTGAGTACAGGCAGGAACACTGAAGCTTTCTTT
abundance: .; v_gene: TRBV6-5; j_gene: TRBJ2-5; d_gene: .; CDR3aa: CASSYWSEGRQETQYF; CDR3nt: TGTGCCAGCAGTTACTGGTCGGAGGGGCGCCAAGAGACCCAGTACTTC
abundance: once; v_gene: TRBV5-1; j_gene: TRBJ2-7; d_gene: .; CDR3aa: CASSFEDQKFYEQYF; CDR3nt: TGCGCCAGCAGCTTTGAAGACCAGAAGTTCTACGAGCAGTACTTC
abundance: .; v_gene: TRBV14; j_gene: TRBJ2-5; d_gene: TRBD2; CDR3aa: CASSLLAGAGAQYF; CDR3nt: TGTGCCAGCAGCCTACTAGCGGGGGCTGGGGCCCAGTACTTC
abundance: .; v_gene: TRBV10-2; j_gene: TRBJ2-7; d_gene: .; CDR3aa: CASSELTGRPSNEQYF; CDR3nt: TGCGCCAGCAGTGAGTTAACGGGACGGCCGTCAAACGAGCAGTACTTC
abundance: .; v_gene: TRBV10-3; j_gene: TRBJ1-2; d_gene: .; CDR3aa: CAISAGTTYGYTF; CDR3nt: TGTGCCATCAGCGCCGGGACAACCTATGGCTACACCTTC
abundance: .; v_gene: TRBV7-9; j_gene: TRBJ1-2; d_gene: TRBD1; CDR3aa: CASSRPRDRGNYGYTF; CDR3nt: TGTGCCAGCAGCCGACCACGGGACAGGGGGAACTATGGCTACACCTTC
abundance: .; v_gene: TRBV15; j_gene: TRBJ1-1; d_gene: .; CDR3aa: CATTPLAQFRLNTEAFF; CDR3nt: TGTGCCACCACCCCCCTGGCGCAGTTTAGATTGAACACTGAAGCTTTCTTT
abundance: .; v_gene: TRBV11-2; j_gene: TRBJ1-6; d_gene: .; CDR3aa: CASSFRTPVGGYNSPLHF; CDR3nt: TGTGCCAGCAGCTTCCGGACACCCGTCGGGGGCTATAATTCACCCCTCCACTTT
abundance: .; v_gene: TRBV27; j_gene: TRBJ1-6; d_gene: .; CDR3aa: CASSSLGGASYNSPLHF; CDR3nt: TGTGCCAGCAGCTCCTTGGGGGGCGCGTCCTATAATTCACCCCTCCACTTT
abundance: .; v_gene: TRBV15; j_gene: TRBJ2-3; d_gene: .; CDR3aa: CATSGDLDPWGGMDTQYF; CDR3nt: TGTGCCACCAGCGGAGATTTGGATCCTTGGGGGGGCATGGATACGCAGTATTTT
abundance: .; v_gene: TRBV18; j_gene: TRBJ2-3; d_gene: TRBD1; CDR3aa: CASSIGSAGGADTQYF; CDR3nt: TGTGCCAGCTCTATAGGGAGCGCAGGGGGCGCGGATACGCAGTATTTT
abundance: few; v_gene: TRBV5-5; j_gene: TRBJ2-1; d_gene: TRBD2; CDR3aa: CASSFYSGGNEQFF; CDR3nt: TGTGCCAGCAGCTTTTACAGCGGGGGAAATGAGCAGTTCTTC
abundance: .; v_gene: TRBV5-1; j_gene: TRBJ1-6; d_gene: TRBD1; CDR3aa: CASSSGTGTSPLHF; CDR3nt: TGCGCCAGCAGCTCCGGGACAGGGACTTCACCCCTCCACTTT
abundance: .; v_gene: TRBV2; j_gene: TRBJ2-7; d_gene: TRBD1; CDR3aa: CASSDRTGRSYEQYF; CDR3nt: TGTGCCAGCAGCGATCGGACAGGTCGCTCCTACGAGCAGTACTTC
abundance: .; v_gene: TRBV27; j_gene: TRBJ1-4; d_gene: TRBD1; CDR3aa: CASRLLGQGGEKLFF; CDR3nt: TGTGCCAGCAGGTTACTCGGACAGGGAGGGGAAAAACTGTTTTTT
abundance: .; v_gene: TRBV5-5; j_gene: TRBJ1-6; d_gene: .; CDR3aa: CASSLGGGSPLHF; CDR3nt: TGTGCCAGCAGCTTGGGGGGTGGATCGCCCCTCCACTTT
abundance: .; v_gene: TRBV7-9; j_gene: TRBJ1-4; d_gene: .; CDR3aa: CASSRYSLQAANEKLFF; CDR3nt: TGTGCCAGCAGCCGTTACAGTCTCCAAGCGGCTAATGAAAAACTGTTTTTT
abundance: .; v_gene: TRBV28; j_gene: TRBJ1-5; d_gene: .; CDR3aa: CASSLYNKGFNQPQHF; CDR3nt: TGTGCCAGCAGTTTATACAATAAAGGGTTTAATCAGCCCCAGCATTTT
abundance: few; v_gene: TRBV7-9; j_gene: TRBJ1-1; d_gene: TRBD1; CDR3aa: CASSPMGTGENTEAFF; CDR3nt: TGTGCCAGCAGCCCCATGGGGACAGGAGAAAACACTGAAGCTTTCTTT
abundance: .; v_gene: TRBV2; j_gene: TRBJ1-3; d_gene: .; CDR3aa: CATRFSGNTIYF; CDR3nt: TGTGCCACCAGGTTCTCTGGAAACACCATATATTTT
abundance: .; v_gene: TRBV18; j_gene: TRBJ1-1; d_gene: .; CDR3aa: CASSPPVRQSSNTEAFF; CDR3nt: TGTGCCAGCTCACCACCGGTTCGACAGAGCTCGAACACTGAAGCTTTCTTT
abundance: once; v_gene: TRBV7-8; j_gene: TRBJ2-2; d_gene: .; CDR3aa: CASSPSILNTGELFF; CDR3nt: TGTGCCAGCAGCCCGTCAATCTTGAACACCGGGGAGCTGTTTTTT
abundance: .; v_gene: TRBV9; j_gene: TRBJ1-5; d_gene: .; CDR3aa: CASSATASNQPQHF; CDR3nt: TGTGCCAGCAGCGCGACTGCCAGCAATCAGCCCCAGCATTTT
abundance: once; v_gene: TRBV29-1; j_gene: TRBJ1-2; d_gene: .; CDR3aa: CSVEATGPARVRNYGYTF; CDR3nt: TGCAGCGTTGAGGCCACAGGCCCAGCCCGGGTTAGAAACTATGGCTACACCTTC
abundance: .; v_gene: TRBV6-6; j_gene: TRBJ2-3; d_gene: .; CDR3aa: CASSYRRGNTDTQYF; CDR3nt: TGTGCCAGCAGTTACAGGAGAGGGAACACAGATACGCAGTATTTT
abundance: .; v_gene: TRBV7-8; j_gene: TRBJ2-7; d_gene: TRBD2; CDR3aa: CASSHGEGYHYEQYF; CDR3nt: TGTGCCAGCAGCCACGGGGAGGGTTATCACTACGAGCAGTACTTC
abundance: .; v_gene: TRBV6-1; j_gene: TRBJ1-6; d_gene: .; CDR3aa: CASSVTGWDNSPLHF; CDR3nt: TGTGCCAGCAGTGTGACAGGATGGGACAATTCACCCCTCCACTTT
abundance: .; v_gene: TRBV7-8; j_gene: TRBJ1-6; d_gene: .; CDR3aa: CASSSHPGTSNNSPLHF; CDR3nt: TGTGCCAGCAGCTCCCATCCCGGGACCTCAAATAATTCACCCCTCCACTTT
abundance: .; v_gene: TRBV6-5; j_gene: TRBJ2-2; d_gene: .; CDR3aa: CASSYLLNTGELFF; CDR3nt: TGTGCCAGCAGTTACCTACTAAACACCGGGGAGCTGTTTTTT
abundance: .; v_gene: TRBV18; j_gene: TRBJ1-2; d_gene: .; CDR3aa: CASSPEGYGYGYTF; CDR3nt: TGTGCCAGCTCACCGGAGGGGTACGGCTATGGCTACACCTTC
abundance: .; v_gene: TRBV2; j_gene: TRBJ1-1; d_gene: .; CDR3aa: CASSENRATEASF; CDR3nt: TGTGCCAGCAGTGAAAACAGGGCGACTGAAGCTTCCTTT
abundance: .; v_gene: TRBV19; j_gene: TRBJ1-1; d_gene: .; CDR3aa: CASSAGKYTEAFF; CDR3nt: TGTGCCAGTAGTGCAGGGAAATACACTGAAGCTTTCTTT
abundance: .; v_gene: TRBV7-2; j_gene: TRBJ2-3; d_gene: TRBD1; CDR3aa: CASSFLTGVDTDTQYF; CDR3nt: TGTGCCAGCAGCTTCTTGACAGGGGTCGACACAGATACGCAGTATTTT
abundance: .; v_gene: TRBV15; j_gene: TRBJ1-1; d_gene: .; CDR3aa: CATSRKLGGTEAFF; CDR3nt: TGTGCCACCAGCAGGAAACTAGGGGGGACTGAAGCTTTCTTT